What follows are 9 T cell receptor beta chains derived from one specimen sequenced in a study of blood T cell repertoires in COVID-19. TCRdb's copy holds only in-frame clones and misses some; the assay was immunoSEQ multiplex PCR. The top ten hold roughly 2.2% of the sample, which has 300,000 to 350,000 clones, 80% to 90% seen once. Sequencing was done on a sample of PBMCs or T cells enriched from blood (not recorded which). The source of these receptors is a man aged 30-40 years who had recovered from COVID-19.

Comment on this clone: Other DNA sequences in this sample translate to the same CDR3. The rearrangement uses TRBV9 and TRBJ2-7, with TRBD1 matching 10 bases. Germline loops: CDR1 SGDLS, CDR2 YYNGEE. The length of the CDR3 is 13 residues. J lost 7 bases, V lost 4 bases, and 5 bases had no gene match. DNA for the CDR3: TGTGCCAGCAGCCCAAGGACAGGGGGTGAGCAGTACTTC. Amino acid sequence: CASSPRTGGEQYF. Full variable domain (rest looked up from reference TRBV9 and TRBJ2-7): DSGVTQTPKHLITATGQRVTLRCSPRSGDLSVYWYQQSLDQGLQFLIQYYNGEERAKGNILERFSAQQFPDLHSELNLSSLELGDSALYFCASSPRTGGEQYFGPGTRLTVT.

The chain recombines TRBV30 with TRBJ1-5; a weak D match, TRBD1 (5 bases). The CDR3 has 13 amino acids. Trimming shortened V by 2 bases and J by 5 bases, and 10 bases separated the two germline ends. Germline V CDR1 and CDR2: GTSNPN, SVGIG (reference sequence). CDR3 DNA sequence: TGTGCCTGGAGTACGGGGGATTATCAGCCCCAGCATTTT. Protein product: CAWSTGDYQPQHF.

V and J are TRBV19 and TRBJ1-6; 7 bases map to TRBD1. The CDR3 runs 13 residues. Unmatched junction bases numbered 3, after V lost 6 bases and J lost 7 bases. Germline-derived CDR1 and CDR2 are LNHDA and SQIVND (reference sequence). The CDR3 reads CASRTGLNSPLHF. CDR3 DNA: TGTGCCAGTAGGACAGGGTTAAATTCACCCCTCCACTTT. Together with reference TRBV19 and TRBJ1-6, the CDR3 gives the full variable domain: DGGITQSPKYLFRKEGQNVTLSCEQNLNHDAMYWYRQDPGQGLRLIYYSQIVNDFQKGDIAEGYSVSREKKESFPLTVTSAQKNPTAFYLCASRTGLNSPLHFGNGTRLTVT.

The V gene is TRBV25-1, the J gene TRBJ1-2, with TRBD1 as a possible D gene (5 bases). V lost 2 bases and J 13 bases, leaving 20 bases between the germline ends. The CDR3 totals 14 residues. Germline values: CDR1 MGHDK, CDR2 SYGVNS. The CDR3 reads CASSEAGSGHPGTF. In DNA form, the CDR3 reads TGTGCCAGCAGTGAAGCCGGGAGCGGACATCCGGGCACCTTC.

CDR3 sequence: CASSLGQGTLAKNIQYF. CDR3 sequence (DNA): TGCGCCAGCAGCTTGGGACAGGGGACTTTAGCCAAAAACATTCAGTACTTC. This chain uses TRBV5-1 with TRBJ2-4; 8 bases line up with TRBD1. The V and J ends lost 0 bases and 0 bases, in that order; junction bases with no gene match: 5. CDR1 SGHRS and CDR2 YFSETQ come from the germline V gene. This CDR3 is built from 17 residues.

The chain has TRBV30 and TRBJ1-6, with D perhaps TRBD1 (5 bases). The CDR3 is 15 residues long. CDR1 and CDR2 from the germline V gene are GTSNPN and SVGIG (reference sequence). V lost 0 bases, J lost 13 bases, and 19 bases lay in between. The CDR3 bases are TGTGCCTGGAGTGTACCTGAGGGGACTATTTACCCCCTCCACTTT. Translated, it gives CAWSVPEGTIYPLHF. Drawing the rest from reference TRBV30 and TRBJ1-6, the complete variable domain is SQTIHQWPATLVQPVGSPLSLECTVEGTSNPNLYWYRQAAGRGLQLLFYSVGIGQISSEVPQNLSASRPQDRQFILSSKKLLLSDSGFYLCAWSVPEGTIYPLHFGNGTRLTVT.

The genes are TRBV4-1 and TRBJ2-5; 10 bases line up with TRBD2. CDR3 length: 17 amino acids. V dropped 4 bases and J dropped 5; count of bases not matched to a gene: 13. Germline CDR1 MGHRA, CDR2 YSYEKL. CDR3: CASSRGGLAGAGETQYF. CDR3 coding DNA: TGCGCCAGCAGCCGCGGGGGCCTAGCGGGGGCCGGGGAGACCCAGTACTTC.

The chain links TRBV7-9 to TRBJ1-4; D ambiguous. The CDR3 has 14 amino acids. V was cut by 5 bases and J by 7 bases, with 14 bases left in between. Germline V CDR1 and CDR2: SEHNR, FQNEAQ (reference sequence). CDR3 in amino acids: CASSRDTVGEKLFF. The CDR3 DNA follows: TGTGCCAGCAGCAGAGACACCGTCGGTGAAAAACTGTTTTTT.

The chain carries TRBV10-1 and TRBJ2-3; 7 bases map to TRBD1. CDR3 length: 15 residues. Trimming took 0 bases from V and 3 from J; bases not matched to a gene: 3. Germline CDR1 is WNHNN and CDR2 is SYGVQD (reference sequence). CDR3 sequence reads: CASSESTGATDTQYF. The CDR3 DNA reads as TGCGCCAGCAGTGAGTCTACAGGGGCTACAGATACGCAGTATTTT.